The 31 T cell receptor beta chains below all came from one sample that was sequenced in a study of blood T cell repertoires in COVID-19. The repertoire was sequenced with immunoSEQ multiplex PCR; TCRdb's copy has only in-frame clones and lacks some. The table records about 260,000 clones, less than 85% of them present only once. Sequencing was done on a sample of peripheral blood. These receptors came from a man aged 60 to 69 who had recovered from COVID-19.

The chain combines TRBV6-5 with TRBJ1-6; possibly TRBD1 for D (6 bases). The V end was cut by 8 bases, the J end by 7 bases, with 15 bases between. The CDR3 covers 14 residues. Germline loops: CDR1 MNHEY, CDR2 SVGAGI. This CDR3 is CASAQGSLNSPLHF. CDR3 nucleotides: TGTGCCAGCGCACAGGGTAGCCTGAATTCACCCCTCCACTTT.

The V gene is TRBV27, the J gene TRBJ2-4; 10 bases are a match to TRBD2. The length of the CDR3 is 15 residues. The trim removed 6 bases at V and 7 bases at J, leaving 9 bases unmatched. CDR1 MNHEY and CDR2 SMNVEV come from the germline V gene (reference sequence). The CDR3 is CASSLTAGGGNIQYF. As DNA, the CDR3 is TGTGCCAGCAGCCTCACAGCGGGAGGGGGTAACATTCAGTACTTC.

This clone was seen ten or more times. The V gene is TRBV24-1, the J gene TRBJ1-2, with a tentative D call TRBD1 (6 bases). Trimming shortened V by 0 bases and J by 7 bases, and 11 bases separated the two germline ends. The germline CDR1 and CDR2 sequences are KGHDR and SFDVKD. The CDR3 has 14 amino acids. The CDR3 nucleotides are TGTGCCACCAGTGATTTGAACAGGGCAGGTGGCTACACCTTC. Protein product: CATSDLNRAGGYTF.

A single count supports this clone. The V and J genes are TRBV11-2 and TRBJ1-6; TRBD1 agrees at 9 bases. Losses at the gene ends were 5 bases for V and 8 bases for J; bases not matched to a gene: 7. CDR3 size: 15 residues. Germline CDR1 SGHAT, CDR2 FQNNGV. The CDR3 protein is CASSPGTGWYSPLHF. CDR3 nucleotide sequence: TGTGCCAGCAGCCCAGGGACAGGGTGGTATTCACCCCTCCACTTT. The complete variable domain, with remaining parts taken from reference TRBV11-2 and TRBJ1-6, reads EAGVAQSPRYKIIEKRQSVAFWCNPISGHATLYWYQQILGQGPKLLIQFQNNGVVDDSQLPKDRFSAERLKGVDSTLKIQPAKLEDSAVYLCASSPGTGWYSPLHFGNGTRLTVT.

The chain uses TRBV6-5 and TRBJ1-5; 7 bases are a match to TRBD1. Germline V gene sequence: CDR1 MNHEY, CDR2 SVGAGI. The V gene end was trimmed by 8 bases and the J gene end by 4 bases; junction bases not matched to a gene: 11. CDR3 length equals 15 residues. The DNA of the CDR3 is TGTGCCAGCGGGCGGACAGGAGAACCTAATCAGCCCCAGCATTTT. It specifies CASGRTGEPNQPQHF.

This clone was seen ten or more times. The gene calls are TRBV6-1 and TRBJ2-5, with 15 bases aligning to TRBD2. V was clipped by 3 bases and J by 4 bases; unmatched bases: 9. The CDR3 runs 18 residues. CDR1 and CDR2 from the germline V gene are MNHNS and SASEGT. CDR3 residues: CASSDRLPGLAGGETQYF. DNA of the CDR3: TGTGCCAGCAGTGATCGATTACCGGGACTAGCGGGAGGAGAGACCCAGTACTTC.

The V and J genes are TRBV5-1 and TRBJ1-1; no clear D gene. The CDR3 is 18 residues long. The germline gives CDR1 SGHRS, CDR2 YFSETQ. V lost 3 bases and J lost 0, with 21 bases in between. The CDR3 here is CASSSSMAGGFMNTEAFF. The DNA for the CDR3 is TGCGCCAGCAGCTCCTCAATGGCAGGTGGCTTCATGAACACTGAAGCTTTCTTT.

This clone came up a few times. This chain connects TRBV5-1 to TRBJ1-6, with TRBD1 matching 10 bases. CDR1 is SGHRS and CDR2 is YFSETQ in the germline V gene. The length of the CDR3 is 18 residues. The ends lost 5 bases at V and 5 bases at J; junction bases unmatched: 13. The CDR3 coding sequence is TGCGCCAGCAGAAGGGTCCCGGGACAGGGGTCCGATAATTCACCCCTCCACTTT. This translates into CASRRVPGQGSDNSPLHF.

This sequence joins TRBV10-1 and TRBJ2-5, with unresolved D. V dropped 8 bases and J dropped 7 bases, with 14 bases sitting between them. The CDR3 is 12 residues long. Germline CDR1 is WNHNN and CDR2 is SYGVQD (reference sequence). CDR3 loop: CASFVRSGTQYF. The CDR3 bases are TGCGCCAGCTTCGTCCGGTCAGGGACCCAGTACTTC.

J is TRBJ1-5 and V is TRBV28, with TRBD1 identical over 8 bases. The CDR3 consists of 16 residues. The ends lost 3 bases at V and 3 bases at J; junction bases unmatched: 7. The germline gives CDR1 MDHEN, CDR2 SYDVKM. The DNA for the CDR3 is TGTGCCAGCAGTTTCGGGCAGGGGGCTTTCAATCAGCCCCAGCATTTT. This gives the protein CASSFGQGAFNQPQHF.

The V call is TRBV13, the J call TRBJ2-7; 8 nucleotides match TRBD2. This CDR3 spans 16 amino acids. Losses at the gene ends were 5 bases for V and 4 bases for J; bases not matched to a gene: 13. The germline V gene has CDR1 PRHDT and CDR2 FYEKMQ (reference sequence). Here the CDR3 DNA reads TGTGCCAGCAGCGGTAGGGGTAGCGGGAAAGAGTACGAGCAGTACTTC. It translates to CASSGRGSGKEYEQYF. The variable domain in full, with the rest retrieved from reference TRBV13 and TRBJ2-7, is AAGVIQSPRHLIKEKRETATLKCYPIPRHDTVYWYQQGPGQDPQFLISFYEKMQSDKGSIPDRFSAQQFSDYHSELNMSSLELGDSALYFCASSGRGSGKEYEQYFGPGTRLTVT.

This chain connects TRBV10-1 to TRBJ1-6; TRBD1 might be the D (6 bases). CDR3 length equals 13 residues. With 9 bases removed from V and 3 bases from J, the gap between germline ends came to 9 bases. Germline-derived CDR1 and CDR2 are WNHNN and SYGVQD (reference sequence). The CDR3 reads CARPQGYNSPLHF. CDR3 nucleotides: TGCGCCAGGCCACAGGGCTATAATTCACCCCTCCACTTT.

The rearrangement uses TRBV19 and TRBJ2-6; the D gene is possibly TRBD1 (5 bases). V was pared by 3 bases and J by 1 base, with 13 bases between. Germline V lookup: CDR1 LNHDA, CDR2 SQIVND (reference sequence). The CDR3 covers 17 residues. CDR3 sequence reads: CASSIERAGSGANVLTF. CDR3 bases: TGTGCCAGTAGTATTGAGCGTGCAGGGTCTGGGGCCAACGTCCTGACTTTC.

V gene TRBV18 combines with J gene TRBJ2-1, with 9 bases matching TRBD2. V shed 9 bases, J shed 0 bases, and the junction held 18 bases outside the gene matches. Germline CDR1 reads KGHSH; CDR2 reads LQKENI. The CDR3 consists of 19 residues. CDR3 nucleotides: TGTGCCAGTTCCCCAGGGGCCAGCGGGGGGTCTAGCTCCTACAATGAGCAGTTCTTC. Its protein product is CASSPGASGGSSSYNEQFF.

The chain employs TRBV11-2 and TRBJ2-1, with TRBD2 identical over 8 bases. V lost 3 bases to trimming and J lost 13 bases; unmatched junction nucleotides: 2. The CDR3 has 11 residues. Germline-derived CDR1 and CDR2 are SGHAT and FQNNGV. The CDR3: CASSFAGGQFF. CDR3 nucleotides: TGTGCCAGCAGCTTTGCGGGGGGACAGTTCTTC. Full variable domain (remainder filled in from reference TRBV11-2 and TRBJ2-1): EAGVAQSPRYKIIEKRQSVAFWCNPISGHATLYWYQQILGQGPKLLIQFQNNGVVDDSQLPKDRFSAERLKGVDSTLKIQPAKLEDSAVYLCASSFAGGQFFGPGTRLTVL.

Of note for this clone: Other DNA variants within this sample encode the same CDR3. The chain couples TRBV7-2 to TRBJ2-1; 9 positions match TRBD2. The CDR3 spans 15 residues. After removal of 1 base from V and 3 bases from J, the junction contained 1 base not matched to a gene. From germline, CDR1 is SGHTA and CDR2 FQGNSA. CDR3 loop: CASSLGRGGYNEQFF. The CDR3 DNA follows: TGTGCCAGCAGCTTAGGGCGGGGGGGCTACAATGAGCAGTTCTTC.

The rearrangement links TRBV24-1 to TRBJ1-1; 9 bases fit TRBD1. The V gene's germline CDR1 is KGHDR and CDR2 SFDVKD. The CDR3 totals 14 residues. V shed 4 bases and J 10 bases; nucleotides not matched to a gene: 9. CDR3 protein: CATSDPGTGSRAFF. CDR3 nucleotide sequence: TGTGCCACCAGTGACCCCGGGACAGGGAGTCGAGCTTTCTTT.

The rearrangement joins TRBV29-1 to TRBJ2-5; perhaps TRBD2 as D (5 bases). V lost 7 bases and J 1 base, leaving 13 bases between the germline ends. There are 13 residues in the CDR3. The germline V gene has CDR1 SQVTM and CDR2 ANQGSEA. In nucleotides, the CDR3 is TGCAGCGCCGCTGGGGAGACCCAAGAGACCCAGTACTTC. It codes for CSAAGETQETQYF. Full variable domain (rest looked up from reference TRBV29-1 and TRBJ2-5): SAVISQKPSRDICQRGTSLTIQCQVDSQVTMMFWYRQQPGQSLTLIATANQGSEATYESGFVIDKFPISRPNLTFSTLTVSNMSPEDSSIYLCSAAGETQETQYFGPGTRLLVL.

The chain couples TRBV27 to TRBJ2-5; the match to TRBD2 covers 8 bases. There are 14 residues in the CDR3. V trimming: 4 bases; J trimming: 4 bases; junction bases outside the gene matches: 5. The germline gives CDR1 MNHEY, CDR2 SMNVEV (reference sequence). CDR3 in DNA: TGTGCCAGCAGTTCCCCCCGGGGGGGAGAGACCCAGTACTTC. This gives the protein CASSSPRGGETQYF.

The CDR3 is CASNPRHRGNYGYTF. CDR3 sequence (DNA): TGTGCCAGCAACCCTCGACACAGGGGAAACTATGGCTACACCTTC. V usage is TRBV28 and J usage is TRBJ1-2, with TRBD1 identical over 7 bases. This CDR3 has 15 amino acids. Germline CDR1 reads MDHEN; CDR2 reads SYDVKM. V was clipped by 7 bases and J by 2 bases; unmatched bases: 10.

The V and J genes are TRBV27 and TRBJ2-7; 7 nucleotides align to TRBD2. The CDR3 spans 16 residues. Germline V gives CDR1 MNHEY, CDR2 SMNVEV (reference sequence). Trimming cost V 0 bases and J 1 base; bases outside gene matches: 6. Here the CDR3 reads CASSLSGGDLSYEQYF. In DNA, the CDR3 is TGTGCCAGCAGTTTATCGGGAGGGGACCTATCCTACGAGCAGTACTTC.

This clone showed up just once. The chain carries TRBV18 and TRBJ2-3, with D possibly matching TRBD1 (6 bases). Germline V gives CDR1 KGHSH, CDR2 LQKENI. Trimming pared 2 bases from V and 5 bases from J, leaving 8 bases between. The CDR3 has 13 amino acids. In DNA, the CDR3 is TGTGCCAGCTCACCAAGGGGGATAGATACGCAGTATTTT. Translation gives CASSPRGIDTQYF.

This clone was detected only a few times. This rearrangement joins TRBV5-4 to TRBJ2-1; 9 nucleotides line up with TRBD1. CDR1 is SGHNT and CDR2 is YYREEE in the germline V gene (reference sequence). The CDR3 totals 16 residues. V trimming: 3 bases; J trimming: 4 bases; junction bases outside the gene matches: 8. CDR3 sequence: CASSSGTGRRYNEQFF. The CDR3 DNA sequence: TGTGCCAGCAGCTCCGGGACAGGGCGTAGGTACAATGAGCAGTTCTTC.

The genes are TRBV7-9 and TRBJ2-2, with a possible D match to TRBD2 (6 bases). Germline CDR1 and CDR2: SEHNR and FQNEAQ (reference sequence). Between the trimmed V and J ends, which lost 3 bases and 0 bases, there was a span of 8 bases. This CDR3 has 15 amino acids. CDR3 bases: TGTGCCAGCAGCTTCCGGGGGTCGAACACCGGGGAGCTGTTTTTT. It encodes CASSFRGSNTGELFF.

The chain combines TRBV12-3 or TRBV12-4 with TRBJ1-2; D ambiguous. The CDR3 length is 12 residues. The V end was cut by 6 bases, the J end by 10 bases, with 15 bases between. In DNA, the CDR3 is TGTGCCAGCAGGACACTAAAGCGGGCCTACACCTTC. This sequence encodes CASRTLKRAYTF.

This chain uses TRBV27 with TRBJ2-1; TRBD2 aligns across 9 bases. The V gene end was trimmed by 3 bases and the J gene end by 8 bases; junction bases not matched to a gene: 11. This CDR3 region has 16 residues. Per germline, CDR1 MNHEY and CDR2 SMNVEV (reference sequence). The CDR3 sequence is CASSFSPGTSMDEQFF. The CDR3 DNA sequence: TGTGCCAGCAGTTTCTCACCTGGGACTAGCATGGATGAGCAGTTCTTC.

This clone appeared once. V and J are TRBV6-4 and TRBJ2-6, with D unresolved. Germline lookup yields CDR1 MRHNA and CDR2 SNTAGT. The CDR3 extends over 13 amino acids. V dropped 3 bases and J dropped 3 bases, with 3 bases sitting between them. The chain's CDR3 is CASSELGANVLTF. For the CDR3, the DNA is TGTGCCAGCAGTGAACTTGGGGCCAACGTCCTGACTTTC.

The rearrangement links TRBV18 to TRBJ1-3; the D is unclear. Germline V lookup: CDR1 KGHSH, CDR2 LQKENI. The CDR3 loop spans 15 amino acids. V gave up 6 bases and J gave up 0 bases, with 12 bases separating them. The DNA for the CDR3 is TGTGCCAGCTCGCCCGACCACAGCTCTGGAAACACCATATATTTT. Its translation is CASSPDHSSGNTIYF. The full variable domain, completed using reference TRBV18 and TRBJ1-3, is NAGVMQNPRHLVRRRGQEARLRCSPMKGHSHVYWYRQLPEEGLKFMVYLQKENIIDESGMPKERFSAEFPKEGPSILRIQQVVRGDSAAYFCASSPDHSSGNTIYFGEGSWLTVV.

The rearrangement uses TRBV6-2 or TRBV6-3 and TRBJ2-1, with 14 nucleotides matching TRBD2. V trimming: 5 bases; J trimming: 0 bases; junction bases outside the gene matches: 3. The CDR3 sequence is 17 residues long. Germline V gene lookup returns CDR1 MNHEY and CDR2 SVGEGT. The DNA of the CDR3 is TGTGCCAGCAGTAAGGGGACTAGCGGGAGCTCCTACAATGAGCAGTTCTTC. This encodes CASSKGTSGSSYNEQFF.

This clone was picked up one time. V and J are TRBV7-9 and TRBJ2-7, with a weak D call TRBD1 (6 bases). V was clipped by 5 bases and J by 4 bases, with 15 bases between them. Germline V gives CDR1 SEHNR, CDR2 FQNEAQ (reference sequence). The CDR3 totals 14 residues. In DNA, the CDR3 is TGTGCCAGCAGCAGAACTGAAGGGGGTTACGAGCAGTACTTC. This codes for CASSRTEGGYEQYF.

Note on this clone: Other DNA sequences within the sample encode an identical CDR3. The gene calls are TRBV24-1 and TRBJ1-1, with 9 bases aligning to TRBD1. Germline CDR1 reads KGHDR; CDR2 reads SFDVKD. The CDR3 is made up of 15 amino acids. J gave up 1 base and V 3 bases, and 2 bases lay outside the gene matches. Here the CDR3 DNA reads TGTGCCACCAGTGATCCGGGACAGGGGAACACTGAAGCTTTCTTT. It translates to CATSDPGQGNTEAFF.